A single sample gave rise to the 14 T cell receptor beta chains below, sequenced in a study of regulatory T cells in long-lasting Graves disease. Time point meaning: newly diagnosed GD, antithyroid drugs for less than 3 months. PBMC-derived RNA was used for the TCR library. Arm-PCR of CDR3 regions with iRepertoire HTBI primers generated TCR beta libraries. TCRdb itself ran the multiplex PCR reads through MiXCR, one entry per CDR3 protein. The sample shows some 330,000 distinct CDR3 sequences, about 12% of them seen only once. This same sample was also taken into another study, of T cells in Graves' hyperthyroidism and ophthalmopathy.

The starting material was peripheral blood mononuclear cells (PBMCs), obtained at new diagnosis, from a patient treated with antithyroid drugs. The receptors stem from a woman between 18 and 29 years old with Graves disease.

This clonotype was recorded a few times. The J gene is TRBJ1-5, the V gene TRBV6-1, with D uncertain. Trimming removed 7 bases at V and 6 bases at J, with 13 bases between. This CDR3 contains 13 residues. Looked up from germline, CDR1 is MNHNS and CDR2 is SASEGT. In DNA, the CDR3 is TGTGCCAGCACGCCGTTCGCCAGTCAGCCCCAGCATTTT. It encodes CASTPFASQPQHF.

The table lists this clonotype with many counts. V is TRBV20-1 and J is TRBJ2-1; 11 bases agree with TRBD1. This CDR3 spans 14 amino acids. V dropped 3 bases and J dropped 9; count of bases not matched to a gene: 7. CDR1 DFQATT and CDR2 SNEGSKA come from the germline V gene (reference sequence). The CDR3 nucleotides read TGCAGTGCTAGCCCGGACAGGGGGCGGGGTGAGCAGTTCTTC. Its translation is CSASPDRGRGEQFF.

V usage is TRBV7-9 and J usage is TRBJ2-1; no definite D call. The V gene lost 2 bases and the J gene lost 4 bases, with 15 bases spanning the gap. The germline CDR1 and CDR2 sequences are SEHNR and FQNEAQ (reference sequence). The CDR3 runs to 16 residues. DNA for the CDR3: TGTGCCAGCAGCTTAAATGAGTGGAGACTGTACAATGAGCAGTTCTTC. Residues: CASSLNEWRLYNEQFF.

This clonotype was picked up many times. V usage is TRBV12-3 or TRBV12-4 and J usage is TRBJ1-4; D gene ambiguous. This CDR3 contains 15 residues. V lost 1 base, J lost 5 bases, and 11 bases lay in between. For the CDR3, the DNA is TGTGCCAGCAGTTTAGAGGGCAGGCAGAATGAAAAACTGTTTTTT. It specifies CASSLEGRQNEKLFF.

This clonotype was recorded many times. J is TRBJ2-1 and V is TRBV27; 8 bases fit TRBD2. The J segment lost 5 bases and the V segment lost 1 base, leaving 10 bases of the junction unmatched. There are 17 residues in the CDR3. Germline V gene lookup returns CDR1 MNHEY and CDR2 SMNVEV (reference sequence). The DNA of the CDR3 is TGTGCCAGCAGTTTATATGGGTTTGGGACTAGTGACAATGAGCAGTTCTTC. This gives the protein CASSLYGFGTSDNEQFF.

The table lists this clonotype with many counts. This chain uses TRBV5-5 with TRBJ2-2; 7 nucleotides agree with TRBD1. Germline CDR1 reads SGHKS; CDR2 reads YYEKEE (reference sequence). The V gene end was trimmed by 9 bases and the J gene end by 3 bases; junction bases not matched to a gene: 8. This CDR3 spans 14 amino acids. CDR3 sequence reads: CAIRQGKDTGELFF. CDR3 nucleotide sequence: TGTGCCATCAGACAGGGAAAAGACACCGGGGAGCTGTTTTTT.

The rearrangement joins TRBV5-6 to TRBJ2-1, with D perhaps matching TRBD2 (5 bases). The CDR3 totals 15 residues. Germline CDR1 and CDR2: SGHDT and YYEEEE. Trimming took 4 bases from V and 4 from J, leaving 15 bases between them. The CDR3 DNA reads as TGTGCCAGCAGCCCGGCTGGCTCGGGGTACAATGAGCAGTTCTTC. Translating gives CASSPAGSGYNEQFF. Based on the CDR3 plus reference TRBV5-6 and TRBJ2-1, the full variable domain is DAGVTQSPTHLIKTRGQQVTLRCSPKSGHDTVSWYQQALGQGPQFIFQYYEEEERQRGNFPDRFSGHQFPNYSSELNVNALLLGDSALYLCASSPAGSGYNEQFFGPGTRLTVL.

Many counts were recorded for this clonotype. This sequence joins TRBV2 and TRBJ2-7, with 9 bases matching TRBD1. The CDR3 is 15 amino acids. CDR1 and CDR2 from the germline V gene are SNHLY and FYNNEI. V was pared by 3 bases and J by 4 bases, with 7 bases of the junction left unmatched. The CDR3 DNA sequence: TGTGCCAGCAGTGACCTCGGGACAGGGAAGTACGAGCAGTACTTC. Translated, it gives CASSDLGTGKYEQYF.

This clonotype was recorded many times. Relative to the germline gene, one junction end is altered; a read error may explain this. The chain employs TRBV7-7 and TRBJ2-4; D not certain. CDR1 is SSHAT, CDR2 FNYEAQ, per germline (reference sequence). CDR3 length equals 16 residues. The CDR3 sequence is CASSFNTTVAKNIQYF. The CDR3 DNA is TGTGCTAGCAGCTTTAACACTACCGTAGCCAAAAACATTCAGTACTTC.

This clonotype was seen more than once but under ten times. This likely comes from a read error, as the CDR3 has no conserved phenylalanine or tryptophan at its end. This chain connects TRBV12-3 or TRBV12-4 to TRBJ1-2; TRBD1 is a possible D gene (5 bases). The CDR3 has 13 residues. With 3 bases removed from V and 9 bases from J, the gap between germline ends came to 14 bases. The CDR3 reads CASSLGTVNRYTL. CDR3 DNA sequence: TGTGCCAGCAGTTTGGGGACCGTCAACCGCTACACCCTC.

This clonotype was counted ten times or more. J is TRBJ2-2 and V is TRBV12-3 or TRBV12-4; a possible D gene is TRBD1 (6 bases). The CDR3 totals 15 residues. The ends were cut back, 8 bases at V and 3 bases at J, with 16 bases in the middle. The DNA for the CDR3 is TGTGCCAGCGGTCGTGAGGGGGATTACACCGGGGAGCTGTTTTTT. This encodes CASGREGDYTGELFF.

This clonotype has ten or more counts. This chain uses TRBV5-5 with TRBJ2-7; no reliable D call. V gave up 5 bases and J gave up 3 bases, with 9 bases separating them. Germline-derived CDR1 and CDR2 are SGHKS and YYEKEE (reference sequence). The CDR3 loop spans 12 amino acids. DNA for the CDR3: TGTGCCAGCAGTTTCTCCTACTACGAGCAGTACTTC. Translated: CASSFSYYEQYF.

As concerns this clonotype: A read error may explain this, as a much larger clone is one base away. This chain joins TRBV6-4 and TRBJ2-1; perhaps TRBD2 as D (5 bases). Germline values: CDR1 MRHNA, CDR2 SNTAGT. CDR3 size: 15 residues. The germline V and J ends were trimmed by 5 bases and 16 bases, with 27 bases remaining between them. The CDR3: CASSLSESYYGALFF. The CDR3 DNA reads TGTGCCAGCAGTCTTAGCGAGAGCTATTACGGCGCCTTATTCTTC.

On this clonotype itself: The DNA is omitted, as the CDR3 cannot be located on it reliably, and the CDR3 follows TCRdb's listing. V gene TRBV6-2 or TRBV6-3 combines with J gene TRBJ2-1; TRBD2 is the table's D call and was not checked against the DNA. CDR1 and CDR2 from the germline V gene are MNHEY and SVGEGT. The length of the CDR3 is 13 amino acids, counting both ends. The CDR3 loop is CASSSSGRNEQFF.